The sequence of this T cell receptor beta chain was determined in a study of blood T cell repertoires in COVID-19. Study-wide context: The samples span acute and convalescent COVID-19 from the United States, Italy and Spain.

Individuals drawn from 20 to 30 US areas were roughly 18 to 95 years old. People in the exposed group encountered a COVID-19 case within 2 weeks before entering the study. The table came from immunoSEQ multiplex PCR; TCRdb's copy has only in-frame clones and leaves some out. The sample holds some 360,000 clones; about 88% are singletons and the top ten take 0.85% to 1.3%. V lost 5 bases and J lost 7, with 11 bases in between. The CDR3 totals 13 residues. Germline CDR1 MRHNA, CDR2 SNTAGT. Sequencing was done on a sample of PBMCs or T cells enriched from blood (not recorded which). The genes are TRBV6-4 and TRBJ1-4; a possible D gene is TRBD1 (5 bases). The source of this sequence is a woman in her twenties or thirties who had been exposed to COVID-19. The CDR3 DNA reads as TGTGCCAGCAGTCAAATGGGGGGTGAAAAACTGTTTTTT. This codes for CASSQMGGEKLFF.